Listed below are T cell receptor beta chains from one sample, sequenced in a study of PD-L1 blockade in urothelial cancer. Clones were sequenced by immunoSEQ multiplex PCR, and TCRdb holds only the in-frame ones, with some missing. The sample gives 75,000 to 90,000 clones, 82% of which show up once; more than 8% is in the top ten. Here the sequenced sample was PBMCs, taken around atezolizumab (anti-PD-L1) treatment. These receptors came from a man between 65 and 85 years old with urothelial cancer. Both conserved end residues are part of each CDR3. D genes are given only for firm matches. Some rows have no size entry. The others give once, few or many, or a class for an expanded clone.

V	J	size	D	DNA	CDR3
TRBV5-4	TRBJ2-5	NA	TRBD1	TGTGCCAGCAGCCTAAGGACAGGGCCTGGAGAGACCCAGTACTTC	CASSLRTGPGETQYF
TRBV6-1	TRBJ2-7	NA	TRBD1	TGTGCCAGCAGCCGGACCGGGACAGAAACCTACGAGCAGTACTTC	CASSRTGTETYEQYF
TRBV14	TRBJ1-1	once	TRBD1	TGTGCCAGCAGCCAAATGGCAGGGGGCAACACTGAAGCTTTCTTT	CASSQMAGGNTEAFF
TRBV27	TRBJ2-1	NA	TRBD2	TGTGCCAGCAGTTTTTCTAGCGGGGTGTCTGAGCAGTTCTTC	CASSFSSGVSEQFF
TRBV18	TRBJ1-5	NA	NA	TGTGCCAGCTCACAGGAAGGGGACAATCAGCCCCAGCATTTT	CASSQEGDNQPQHF
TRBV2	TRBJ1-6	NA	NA	TGTGCCAGCAGGTCAGGGGAAGTATCACCCCTCCACTTT	CASRSGEVSPLHF
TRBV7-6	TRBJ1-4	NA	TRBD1	TGTGCCAGCAGCTACGGGGGACAGATAACTAATGAAAAACTGTTTTTT	CASSYGGQITNEKLFF
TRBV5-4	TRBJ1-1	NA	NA	TGTGCCAGCAGCTTGGATACAGGGATGAACACTGAAGCTTTCTTT	CASSLDTGMNTEAFF
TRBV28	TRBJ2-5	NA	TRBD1	TGTGCCAGCAGGGGGGACAGCCAAGAGACCCAGTACTTC	CASRGDSQETQYF
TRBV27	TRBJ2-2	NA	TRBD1	TGTGCCAGCAGTACCCACGGGACAGCGAACACCGGGGAGCTGTTTTTT	CASSTHGTANTGELFF
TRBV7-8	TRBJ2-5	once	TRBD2	TGTGCCAGCAGCCCAACTAGCGGGGGCCTCCAAGAGACCCAGTACTTC	CASSPTSGGLQETQYF
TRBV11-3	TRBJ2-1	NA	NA	TGTGCCAGCAGCTCACAGAACAATGAGCAGTTCTTC	CASSSQNNEQFF
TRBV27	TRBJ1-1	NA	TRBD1	TGTGCCAGCAGTTTACGGCAGGGGGCCACTGAAGCTTTCTTT	CASSLRQGATEAFF
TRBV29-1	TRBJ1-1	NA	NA	TGCAGCGTTAAGGTTCGGGTCACTGAAGCTTTCTTT	CSVKVRVTEAFF
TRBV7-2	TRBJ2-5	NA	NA	TGTGCCAGCAGCTTACGGCGGGGCGACTACCAAGAGACCCAGTACTTC	CASSLRRGDYQETQYF
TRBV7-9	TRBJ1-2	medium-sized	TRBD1	TGTGCCAGCAGCACCCGGGACAGGGTACCGGATGGCTACACCTTC	CASSTRDRVPDGYTF
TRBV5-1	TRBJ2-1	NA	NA	TGCGCCAGCAGCCGGGAGACCTACAATGAGCAGTTCTTC	CASSRETYNEQFF
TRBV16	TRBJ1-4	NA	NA	TGTGCCAGCAGCCAAGCACGACTGTCAACTAATGAAAAACTGTTTTTT	CASSQARLSTNEKLFF
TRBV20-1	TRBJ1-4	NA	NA	TGCAGTCTAGAACGATCAGATAAACTGTTTTTT	CSLERSDKLFF
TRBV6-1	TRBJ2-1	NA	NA	TGTGCCAGTCGGACAGAGACCTACAATGAGCAGTTCTTC	CASRTETYNEQFF
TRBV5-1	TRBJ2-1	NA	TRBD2	TGCGCCAGCAGCATCTCTAGCGGGGGCTATTACAATGAGCAGTTCTTC	CASSISSGGYYNEQFF
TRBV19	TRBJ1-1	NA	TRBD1	TGTGCCAGTAGTGCCGGACAGGCGAACACTGAAGCTTTCTTT	CASSAGQANTEAFF
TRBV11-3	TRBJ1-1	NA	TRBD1	TGTGCCAGCAGCTTAGATCGGACAGGGCGAACTGAAGCTTTCTTT	CASSLDRTGRTEAFF
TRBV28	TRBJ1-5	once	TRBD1	TGTGCCAGCAGACAAACAGGGGGCTCGGGTCAGCCCCAGCATTTT	CASRQTGGSGQPQHF
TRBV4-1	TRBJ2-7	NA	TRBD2	TGCGCCAGCAGCCAACCTACAGATAGCGGGAGGGAGCACGAGCAGTACTTC	CASSQPTDSGREHEQYF
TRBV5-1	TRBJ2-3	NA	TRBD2	TGCGCCAGCAGCGAGACTAGCGGGGACCGAGATACGCAGTATTTT	CASSETSGDRDTQYF
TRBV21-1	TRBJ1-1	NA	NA	TGTGCCAGCAGCAAAGCGCCCAGGGTCACTGAAGCTTTCTTT	CASSKAPRVTEAFF
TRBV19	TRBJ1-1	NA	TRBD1	TGTGCCAGTACTAGGGCCATACAGGGGGCTCGCACTGAAGCTTTCTTT	CASTRAIQGARTEAFF
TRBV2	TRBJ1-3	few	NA	TGTGCCAGCAGTGATGGGCCGATCTCTGGAAACACCATATATTTT	CASSDGPISGNTIYF
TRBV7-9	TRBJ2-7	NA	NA	TGTGCCAGCAGCTTAGGGGGAGTCAATCGGGAGCAGTACTTC	CASSLGGVNREQYF
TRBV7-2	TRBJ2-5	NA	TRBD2	TGTGCCAGCAGCTTTACGGGACTAGCGGGGGGAAAACAAGAGACCCAGTACTTC	CASSFTGLAGGKQETQYF